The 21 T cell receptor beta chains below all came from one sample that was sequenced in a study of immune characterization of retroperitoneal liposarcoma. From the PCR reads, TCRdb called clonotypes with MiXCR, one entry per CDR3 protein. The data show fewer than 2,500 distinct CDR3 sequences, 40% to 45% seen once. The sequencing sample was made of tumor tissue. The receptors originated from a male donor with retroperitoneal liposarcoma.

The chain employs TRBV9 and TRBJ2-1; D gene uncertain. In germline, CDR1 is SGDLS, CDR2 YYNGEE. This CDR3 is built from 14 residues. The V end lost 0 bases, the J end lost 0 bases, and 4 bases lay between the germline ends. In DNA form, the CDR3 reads TGTGCCAGCAGCGTAGTGGACTCCTACAATGAGCAGTTCTTC. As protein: CASSVVDSYNEQFF.

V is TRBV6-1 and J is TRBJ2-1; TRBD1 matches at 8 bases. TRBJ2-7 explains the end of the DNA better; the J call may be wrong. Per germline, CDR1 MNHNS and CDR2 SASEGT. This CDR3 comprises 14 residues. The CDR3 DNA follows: TGTGCCAGCAGTTCATACAGGGGGACCTACGAGCAGTACTTC. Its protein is CASSSYRGTYEQYF.

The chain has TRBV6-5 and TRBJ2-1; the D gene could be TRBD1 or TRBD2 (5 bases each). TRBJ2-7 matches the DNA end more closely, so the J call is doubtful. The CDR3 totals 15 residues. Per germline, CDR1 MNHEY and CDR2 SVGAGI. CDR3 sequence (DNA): TGTGCCAGCAGTTACCGGGACGTGCGAACCTACGAGCAGTACTTC. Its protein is CASSYRDVRTYEQYF.

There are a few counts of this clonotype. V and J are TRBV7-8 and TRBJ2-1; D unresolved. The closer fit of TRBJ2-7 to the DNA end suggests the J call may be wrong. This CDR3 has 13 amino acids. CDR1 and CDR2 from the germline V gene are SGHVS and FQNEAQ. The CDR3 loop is CASREHADYEQYF. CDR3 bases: TGTGCCAGCAGGGAGCATGCGGACTACGAGCAGTACTTC.

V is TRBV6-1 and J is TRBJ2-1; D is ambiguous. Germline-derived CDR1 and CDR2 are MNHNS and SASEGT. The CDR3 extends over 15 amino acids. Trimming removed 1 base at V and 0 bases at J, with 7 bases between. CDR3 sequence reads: CASSEGALSYNEQFF. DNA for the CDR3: TGTGCCAGCAGTGAAGGGGCCCTCTCCTACAATGAGCAGTTCTTC.

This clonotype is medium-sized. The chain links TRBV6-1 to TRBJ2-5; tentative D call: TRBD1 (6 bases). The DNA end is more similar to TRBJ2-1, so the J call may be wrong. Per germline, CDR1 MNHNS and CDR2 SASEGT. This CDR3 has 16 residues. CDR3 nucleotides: TGTGCCAGCAGTTTGCCCGCCGGTACAGGGTGGTACGAGCAGTTCTTC. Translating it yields CASSLPAGTGWYEQFF.

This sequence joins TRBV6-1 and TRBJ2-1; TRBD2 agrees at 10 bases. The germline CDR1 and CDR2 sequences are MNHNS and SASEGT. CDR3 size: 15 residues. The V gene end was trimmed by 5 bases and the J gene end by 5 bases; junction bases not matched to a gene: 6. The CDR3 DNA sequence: TGTGCCAGCAGTTTCAGCGGGGGGGCAAACAATGAGCAGTTCTTC. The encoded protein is CASSFSGGANNEQFF.

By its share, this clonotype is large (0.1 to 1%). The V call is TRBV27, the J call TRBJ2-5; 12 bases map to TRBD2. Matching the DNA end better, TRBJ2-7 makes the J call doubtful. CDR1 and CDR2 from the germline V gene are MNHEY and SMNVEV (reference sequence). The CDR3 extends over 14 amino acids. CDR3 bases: TGTGCCAGCAGTTTGACTAGCGGGAGCTACGAGCAGTACTTC. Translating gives CASSLTSGSYEQYF.

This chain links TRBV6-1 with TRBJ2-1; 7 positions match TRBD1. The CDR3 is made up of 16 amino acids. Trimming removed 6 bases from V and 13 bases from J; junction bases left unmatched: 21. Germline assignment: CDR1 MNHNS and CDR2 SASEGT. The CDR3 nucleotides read TGTGCCAGCAGAAGGGTAGGACAGGCGGGTAAAGAGACCCAGTTCTTC. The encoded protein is CASRRVGQAGKETQFF.

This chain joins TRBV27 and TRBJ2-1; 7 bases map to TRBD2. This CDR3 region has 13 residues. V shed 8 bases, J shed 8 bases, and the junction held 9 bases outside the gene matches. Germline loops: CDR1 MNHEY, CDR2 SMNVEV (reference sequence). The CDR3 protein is CASGMTSIDEQFF. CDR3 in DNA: TGTGCCAGCGGGATGACTAGCATAGATGAGCAGTTCTTC.

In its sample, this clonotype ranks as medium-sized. CDR3 loop: CASSYGGKGNYGYTF. CDR3 nucleotide sequence: TGTGCCAGCAGTTACGGGGGAAAGGGGAACTATGGCTACACCTTC. The rearrangement joins TRBV6-6 to TRBJ1-2; maybe TRBD1 (5 bases). Trimming cost V 2 bases and J 2 bases, with 12 bases left between them. Germline V lookup: CDR1 MNHNY, CDR2 SVGAGI (reference sequence). There are 15 residues in the CDR3.

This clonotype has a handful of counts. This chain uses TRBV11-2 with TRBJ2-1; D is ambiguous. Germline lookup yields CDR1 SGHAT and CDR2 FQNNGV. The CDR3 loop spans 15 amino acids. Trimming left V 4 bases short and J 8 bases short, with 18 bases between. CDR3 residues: CASSSSGRVPDEQFF. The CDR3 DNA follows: TGTGCCAGCAGCTCCTCTGGAAGGGTTCCCGATGAGCAGTTCTTC.

CDR3: CASSGWLTGANVLTF. The CDR3, as DNA: TGTGCCAGCTCAGGCTGGTTGACTGGGGCCAACGTCCTGACTTTC. V and J are TRBV27 and TRBJ2-6, with D unclear. Looked up from germline, CDR1 is MNHEY and CDR2 is SMNVEV (reference sequence). The V and J ends lost 8 bases and 2 bases respectively, with 13 bases between them. There are 15 residues in the CDR3. Together with reference TRBV27 and TRBJ2-6, the CDR3 gives the full variable domain: EAQVTQNPRYLITVTGKKLTVTCSQNMNHEYMSWYRQDPGLGLRQIYYSMNVEVTDKGDVPEGYKVSRKEKRNFPLILESPSPNQTSLYFCASSGWLTGANVLTFGAGSRLTVL.

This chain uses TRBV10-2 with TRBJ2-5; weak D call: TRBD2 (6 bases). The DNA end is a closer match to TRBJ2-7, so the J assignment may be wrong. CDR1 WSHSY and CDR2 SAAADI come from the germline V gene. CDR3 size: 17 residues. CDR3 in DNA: TGCGCCAGCAGCCTCACAAGCAGGGCGGCGGGGTGGGGCGAGCAGTACTTC. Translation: CASSLTSRAAGWGEQYF.

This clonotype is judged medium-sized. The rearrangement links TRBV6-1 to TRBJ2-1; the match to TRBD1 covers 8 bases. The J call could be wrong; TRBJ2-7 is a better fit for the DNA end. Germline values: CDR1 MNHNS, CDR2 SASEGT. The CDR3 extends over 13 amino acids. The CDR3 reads CASIGQGAYEQYF. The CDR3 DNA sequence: TGTGCCAGCATTGGACAGGGAGCCTACGAGCAGTACTTC.

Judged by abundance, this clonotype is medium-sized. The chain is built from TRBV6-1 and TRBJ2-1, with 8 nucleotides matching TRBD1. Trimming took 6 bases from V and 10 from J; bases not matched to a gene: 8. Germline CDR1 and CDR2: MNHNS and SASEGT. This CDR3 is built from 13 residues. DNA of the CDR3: TGTGCCAGCAGCCCCCTCGACAGGGGCGAGCAGTTCTTC. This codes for CASSPLDRGEQFF.

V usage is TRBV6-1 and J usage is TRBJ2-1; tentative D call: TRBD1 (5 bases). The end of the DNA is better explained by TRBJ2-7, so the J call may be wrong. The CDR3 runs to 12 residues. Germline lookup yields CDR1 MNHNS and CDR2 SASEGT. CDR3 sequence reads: CASRTDTYEQYF. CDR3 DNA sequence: TGTGCCAGCCGGACGGACACCTACGAGCAGTACTTC.

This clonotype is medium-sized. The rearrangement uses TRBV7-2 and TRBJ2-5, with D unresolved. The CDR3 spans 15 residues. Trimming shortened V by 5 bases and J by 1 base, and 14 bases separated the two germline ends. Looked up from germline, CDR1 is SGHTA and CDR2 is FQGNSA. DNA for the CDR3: TGTGCCAGCAGCCATGCCGCGGCAGTCCAAGAGACCCAGTACTTC. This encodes CASSHAAAVQETQYF. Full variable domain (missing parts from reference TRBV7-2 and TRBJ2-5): GAGVSQSPSNKVTEKGKDVELRCDPISGHTALYWYRQSLGQGLEFLIYFQGNSAPDKSGLPSDRFSAERTGGSVSTLTIQRTQQEDSAVYLCASSHAAAVQETQYFGPGTRLLVL.

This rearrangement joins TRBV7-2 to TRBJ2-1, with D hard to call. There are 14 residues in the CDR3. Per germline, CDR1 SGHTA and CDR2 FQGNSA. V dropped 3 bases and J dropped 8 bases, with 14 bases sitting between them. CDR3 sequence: CASSLAKESYEQFF. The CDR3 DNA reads TGTGCCAGCAGCTTGGCGAAGGAGTCCTATGAGCAGTTCTTC.

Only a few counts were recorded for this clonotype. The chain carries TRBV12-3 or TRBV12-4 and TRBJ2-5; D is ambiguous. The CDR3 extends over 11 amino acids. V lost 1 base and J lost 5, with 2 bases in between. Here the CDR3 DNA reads TGTGCCAGCAGTTTAGGCGAGACCCAGTACTTC. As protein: CASSLGETQYF.

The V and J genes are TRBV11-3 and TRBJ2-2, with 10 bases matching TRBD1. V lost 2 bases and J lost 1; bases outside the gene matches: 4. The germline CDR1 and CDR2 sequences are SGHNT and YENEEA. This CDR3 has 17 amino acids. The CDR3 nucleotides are TGTGCCAGCAGCTTACCCGGGACAGGGGTGAACACCGGGGAGCTGTTTTTT. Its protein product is CASSLPGTGVNTGELFF.